These T cell receptor beta chains were read from a single sample in a study of response to subunit inactivated influenza vaccine. TCRdb analysed the RT-PCR reads with MiXCR anew, one entry per CDR3 protein. Counted here are 800,000 or so distinct CDR3 sequences, over 20% occurring once; the ten biggest clones make up roughly 10%. This specimen was PBMCs from blood, taken 4 to 6 days after vaccination. All receptors derive from a man in his fifties who received an inactivated influenza vaccine. The CDR3 runs from the conserved cysteine through the conserved F or W. D genes are given only for firm matches.

cdr3_length,d_call,j_call,v_call,cdr3_aa
14,.,TRBJ2-7,TRBV27,CASSLYRNSYEQYF
14,.,TRBJ1-1,TRBV5-1,CASSLTGANTEAFF
17,TRBD2,TRBJ2-3,TRBV7-8,CASSLLRAAGGTDTQYF
16,TRBD2,TRBJ2-1,TRBV24-1,CATSEFTSDSYNEQFF
18,TRBD2,TRBJ2-2,TRBV6-2/TRBV6-3,CASSYTSGLAGNTGELFF
15,.,TRBJ1-4,TRBV29-1,CSVTHRTELDEKLFF
15,.,TRBJ1-1,TRBV9,CASSVGRGPGTEAFF
14,.,TRBJ2-1,TRBV11-2,CASSLDHGGREQFF
13,.,TRBJ2-3,TRBV7-2,CASSSQGSDTQYF
15,TRBD2,TRBJ2-1,TRBV6-5,CASSYRLAGVQEQFF
13,.,TRBJ1-5,TRBV27,CASSLGREQPQHF
16,TRBD2,TRBJ2-5,TRBV14,CASSQVGLAKQETQYF
13,.,TRBJ2-3,TRBV7-9,CASSRPGVDTQYF
13,.,TRBJ2-7,TRBV6-5,CASRLQGGHEQYF
13,TRBD1,TRBJ1-1,TRBV10-1,CASSERGRTEAFF
14,.,TRBJ2-7,TRBV6-2/TRBV6-3,CASINPVRGYEQYF
13,TRBD1,TRBJ2-2,TRBV29-1,CSVRTGDTGELFF
15,.,TRBJ2-1,TRBV28,CASSLSGHPYNEQFF
12,.,TRBJ1-1,TRBV29-1,CSVVVQHTEAFF
16,TRBD1,TRBJ2-2,TRBV6-1,CASSLIPGQGTGELFF
14,TRBD2,TRBJ2-5,TRBV2,CASSEKGGRETQYF
17,.,TRBJ2-2,TRBV10-3,CAISDHRNRVDTGELFF
13,.,TRBJ2-1,TRBV4-3,CASSQMLNYEQFF
17,TRBD2,TRBJ2-3,TRBV6-2/TRBV6-3,CASSLWTSGTYTDTQYF
16,TRBD2,TRBJ2-7,TRBV29-1,CSVGRLAGGTSYEQYF
14,.,TRBJ1-3,TRBV12-3/TRBV12-4,CASSLNGRAHTIYF
15,.,TRBJ1-2,TRBV4-2,CASSPGSGTYYGYTF